The clone carrying this TCR beta chain was recorded a few times. Antigen specificity is unknown. From the RT-PCR reads, TCRdb called clonotypes with MiXCR, one entry per CDR3 protein. The table shows roughly 710,000 distinct CDR3 sequences, with less than 15% occurring only once. This entry is derived from a study of response to subunit inactivated influenza vaccine. The study's findings and limits: Few additional T cells are recruited per seasonal influenza vaccination, authors suggested.

V lost 0 bases and J 7 bases, leaving 14 bases between the germline ends. The CDR3 has 15 residues. From germline, CDR1 is SGHRS and CDR2 YFSETQ. Sequencing was performed on PBMCs from blood, taken 14 days before vaccination. This sequence joins TRBV5-1 and TRBJ1-5; possible D gene TRBD1, 6 bases. This receptor was obtained from a man aged 45-65 years who received an inactivated influenza vaccine. The CDR3 reads CASSLDGGHGQPQHF. In nucleotides, the CDR3 is TGCGCCAGCAGCTTGGACGGGGGCCATGGACAGCCCCAGCATTTT.